The 3 T cell receptor beta chains listed next were all sequenced from one sample in a study of blood T cell repertoires in COVID-19. The method was immunoSEQ multiplex PCR; TCRdb's version includes in-frame clones alone and lacks a portion of them. Here the sample spans 70,000 or so clones, around 87% being singletons. The sample was peripheral blood. The origin of the receptors is a woman of 80 years or more with active or convalescent COVID-19.

The chain recombines TRBV19 with TRBJ1-2; D uncertain. Trimming pared 3 bases from V and 11 bases from J, leaving 13 bases between. This CDR3 region has 12 residues. CDR1 and CDR2 (germline): LNHDA, SQIVND (reference sequence). CDR3 in amino acids: CASSIEQRRYTF. The CDR3, as DNA: TGTGCCAGTAGTATTGAGCAGCGGAGGTACACCTTC.

The chain is built from TRBV5-4 and TRBJ2-7, with 9 bases lining up with TRBD1. CDR3 length: 15 amino acids. In germline, CDR1 is SGHNT, CDR2 YYREEE (reference sequence). V dropped 4 bases and J dropped 5; count of bases not matched to a gene: 10. CDR3 DNA: TGTGCCAGCAGCCTGATGGGGACAGGGTTCCACGAGCAGTACTTC. Its translation is CASSLMGTGFHEQYF.

This clone turned up a few times. The rearrangement joins TRBV5-1 to TRBJ2-7; 11 bases match TRBD1. The CDR3 totals 15 residues. V lost 4 bases and J lost 5; bases outside the gene matches: 8. CDR1 SGHRS and CDR2 YFSETQ come from the germline V gene. CDR3 residues: CASSTQGTGGNEQYF. The CDR3, as DNA: TGCGCCAGCAGCACTCAGGGGACAGGGGGAAACGAGCAGTACTTC.